This TCR beta chain originates from a study of OX40 agonist ivuxolimab in advanced cancers. Whole-study context: Intravenous ivuxolimab at 0.01 to 10 mg/kg was given to patients every 2 weeks. Those enrolled were roughly 80% male, with a mean age of around 57 years and ages from 23 to 79.

V lost 9 bases and J 1 base, leaving 13 bases between the germline ends. The CDR3 has 14 residues. Germline CDR1 reads MNHNY; CDR2 reads SVGAGI (reference sequence). On this clone: Its antigen is unidentified.

Study-level results: Patients with a partial response at 0.1-3.0 mg/kg had among the lowest clonal expansion.

The repertoire was sequenced with immunoSEQ multiplex PCR; TCRdb's copy has only in-frame clones and lacks some. The sample yields 35,000 to 50,000 clones, roughly 92% seen once. The origin of this receptor is an adult with an advanced solid tumor such as melanoma, head and neck, liver or kidney cancer. Sequenced material: CD4+ or CD8+ T cells sorted from blood, taken in a trial of the OX40 agonist ivuxolimab. This chain connects TRBV6-6 to TRBJ2-1; D unresolved. CDR3 protein: CASLFSFSYNEQFF. For the CDR3, the DNA is TGTGCCAGTCTCTTCTCTTTTTCCTACAATGAGCAGTTCTTC.